The 32 T cell receptor beta chains below come from one sample, sequenced in a study of CD8+ T cells in alopecia areata. Extraction and reverse transcription of RNA yielded cDNA as the sequencing template. Measured with immunoSEQ multiplex PCR; TCRdb has only the in-frame clones, and not every one. The sample shows 100,000 to 120,000 clones, approximately 59% of them seen only once. The specimen was CD8+ T cells sorted from blood. The receptor set was obtained from a human donor in good health.

This chain uses TRBV13 with TRBJ2-1; 8 positions match TRBD2. The V segment lost 0 bases and the J segment 6 bases; nucleotides outside the gene matches: 4. The CDR3 covers 15 residues. Germline values: CDR1 PRHDT, CDR2 FYEKMQ (reference sequence). The CDR3 DNA sequence: TGTGCCAGCAGCTTAGGGCTAGCGGGCCTCAATGAGCAGTTCTTC. This sequence encodes CASSLGLAGLNEQFF.

The rearrangement joins TRBV28 to TRBJ1-1; TRBD1 aligns across 8 bases. The CDR3 is made up of 14 amino acids. V was pared by 6 bases and J by 4 bases, with 7 bases of the junction left unmatched. Germline CDR1 reads MDHEN; CDR2 reads SYDVKM. DNA for the CDR3: TGTGCCAGCAGCCGGACAGGGTCATTCACTGAAGCTTTCTTT. This codes for CASSRTGSFTEAFF. Together with reference TRBV28 and TRBJ1-1, the CDR3 gives the full variable domain: DVKVTQSSRYLVKRTGEKVFLECVQDMDHENMFWYRQDPGLGLRLIYFSYDVKMKEKGDIPEGYSVSREKKERFSLILESASTNQTSMYLCASSRTGSFTEAFFGQGTRLTVV.

The rearrangement joins TRBV6-6 to TRBJ2-4, with unresolved D. The CDR3 is 14 residues long. CDR1 is MNHNY, CDR2 SVGAGI, per germline (reference sequence). Trimming took 9 bases from V and 0 from J, leaving 12 bases between them. The CDR3 bases are TGTGCCAGGGCGGACGCGCTAGCCAAAAACATTCAGTACTTC. Its protein product is CARADALAKNIQYF.

This clone was observed a handful of times. The chain links TRBV13 to TRBJ1-1, with D uncertain. The ends were cut back, 6 bases at V and 5 bases at J, with 13 bases in the middle. This CDR3 comprises 13 residues. CDR1 is PRHDT, CDR2 FYEKMQ, per germline (reference sequence). CDR3 sequence: CASRQTPDTEAFF. For the CDR3, the DNA is TGTGCCAGCAGGCAGACACCAGATACTGAAGCTTTCTTT. The entire variable domain, with the rest obtained from reference TRBV13 and TRBJ1-1, is as follows: AAGVIQSPRHLIKEKRETATLKCYPIPRHDTVYWYQQGPGQDPQFLISFYEKMQSDKGSIPDRFSAQQFSDYHSELNMSSLELGDSALYFCASRQTPDTEAFFGQGTRLTVV.

The rearrangement links TRBV7-9 to TRBJ1-6; possibly TRBD1 for D (6 bases). The germline V gene encodes CDR1 SEHNR and CDR2 FQNEAQ (reference sequence). Trimming left V 6 bases short and J 11 bases short, with 20 bases between. This CDR3 is 15 amino acids long. In nucleotides, the CDR3 is TGTGCCAGCAGTCCTACAGGGCTCCTTGGGGCACCCCTCCACTTT. Translated, it gives CASSPTGLLGAPLHF. The variable domain in full, with the rest retrieved from reference TRBV7-9 and TRBJ1-6, is DTGVSQNPRHKITKRGQNVTFRCDPISEHNRLYWYRQTLGQGPEFLTYFQNEAQLEKSRLLSDRFSAERPKGSFSTLEIQRTEQGDSAMYLCASSPTGLLGAPLHFGNGTRLTVT.

V is TRBV7-2 and J is TRBJ2-7; D unclear. The germline V gene has CDR1 SGHTA and CDR2 FQGNSA. The CDR3 has 13 amino acids. V was clipped by 5 bases and J by 4 bases, with 12 bases between them. The DNA for the CDR3 is TGTGCCAGCAGCCATAGTACCGGTTACGAGCAGTACTTC. This codes for CASSHSTGYEQYF. Complete variable domain (other parts from reference TRBV7-2 and TRBJ2-7): GAGVSQSPSNKVTEKGKDVELRCDPISGHTALYWYRQSLGQGLEFLIYFQGNSAPDKSGLPSDRFSAERTGGSVSTLTIQRTQQEDSAVYLCASSHSTGYEQYFGPGTRLTVT.

The chain is built from TRBV5-6 and TRBJ2-3; 8 bases are a match to TRBD2. The CDR3 extends over 16 amino acids. The ends lost 2 bases at V and 3 bases at J; junction bases unmatched: 8. Germline V gene data show CDR1 as SGHDT and CDR2 as YYEEEE. The CDR3 coding sequence is TGTGCCAGCAGCTTTATGGTAGCGGGGCAGACAGATACGCAGTATTTT. It encodes CASSFMVAGQTDTQYF.

This clone was recorded a few times. The chain links TRBV7-2 to TRBJ1-3; D is uncertain. The CDR3 spans 17 residues. The V gene lost 2 bases and the J gene lost 0 bases, with 14 bases spanning the gap. Germline values: CDR1 SGHTA, CDR2 FQGNSA. CDR3 residues: CASSLTAGQVSGNTIYF. The CDR3 bases are TGTGCCAGCAGCTTAACCGCCGGGCAGGTCTCTGGAAACACCATATATTTT. The full variable domain, completed using reference TRBV7-2 and TRBJ1-3, is GAGVSQSPSNKVTEKGKDVELRCDPISGHTALYWYRQSLGQGLEFLIYFQGNSAPDKSGLPSDRFSAERTGGSVSTLTIQRTQQEDSAVYLCASSLTAGQVSGNTIYFGEGSWLTVV.

This clone was observed a handful of times. The chain carries TRBV6-6 and TRBJ2-5; the match to TRBD2 covers 13 bases. The CDR3 is made up of 15 amino acids. Trimming took 5 bases from V and 5 from J; bases not matched to a gene: 5. Per germline, CDR1 MNHNY and CDR2 SVGAGI (reference sequence). CDR3 sequence: CASSPSGLAGETQYF. The CDR3 DNA reads as TGTGCCAGCAGTCCCTCGGGACTAGCGGGGGAGACCCAGTACTTC.

This clone has just a few counts. The V and J genes are TRBV5-6 and TRBJ2-2; D remains ambiguous. V dropped 1 base and J dropped 6 bases, with 4 bases sitting between them. This CDR3 spans 12 amino acids. Germline V lookup: CDR1 SGHDT, CDR2 YYEEEE. The CDR3 bases are TGTGCCAGCAGCTTGTTGCCCGGGGAGCTGTTTTTT. It is translated as CASSLLPGELFF.

This clone appeared a few times. The chain combines TRBV30 with TRBJ2-3, with D perhaps given as TRBD1 or TRBD2 (5 bases each). Germline-derived CDR1 and CDR2 are GTSNPN and SVGIG (reference sequence). V lost 0 bases and J lost 6, with 7 bases in between. CDR3 length equals 12 residues. The CDR3 reads CAWSVGVDTQYF. Here the CDR3 DNA reads TGTGCCTGGAGTGTGGGGGTGGATACGCAGTATTTT.

The V call is TRBV12-5, the J call TRBJ2-5; TRBD2 is a possible D gene (6 bases). V shed 6 bases and J shed 5 bases, with 19 bases lying between them. The CDR3 consists of 15 residues. Germline V gives CDR1 LGHNT, CDR2 FRNRAP. The CDR3 DNA reads as TGTGCTAGTGGCCCCCATGCGGGGAGCAGGGAGACCCAGTACTTC. This translates into CASGPHAGSRETQYF.

The chain recombines TRBV5-4 with TRBJ2-5; tentative D call: TRBD1 (6 bases). V was clipped by 5 bases and J by 5 bases, with 16 bases between them. The germline V gene has CDR1 SGHNT and CDR2 YYREEE (reference sequence). This CDR3 spans 14 amino acids. CDR3 protein: CASRVQGLQETQYF. The CDR3 nucleotides read TGTGCCAGCAGAGTACAGGGTTTACAGGAGACCCAGTACTTC. The full variable domain, with the rest looked up from reference TRBV5-4 and TRBJ2-5, is ETGVTQSPTHLIKTRGQQVTLRCSSQSGHNTVSWYQQALGQGPQFIFQYYREEENGRGNFPPRFSGLQFPNYSSELNVNALELDDSALYLCASRVQGLQETQYFGPGTRLLVL.

This rearrangement joins TRBV5-1 to TRBJ1-4; 7 bases align to TRBD1. The CDR3 extends over 15 amino acids. CDR1 is SGHRS, CDR2 YFSETQ, per germline. V shed 0 bases and J 8 bases; nucleotides not matched to a gene: 7. The CDR3 region is CASSLVGTADEKLFF. The CDR3 DNA reads TGCGCCAGCAGCTTGGTGGGGACAGCGGACGAAAAACTGTTTTTT.

The chain has TRBV28 and TRBJ2-5, with 12 nucleotides matching TRBD2. CDR1 and CDR2 (germline): MDHEN, SYDVKM. Trimming cost V 4 bases and J 0 bases; bases outside gene matches: 3. The CDR3 has 16 amino acids. CDR3 nucleotides: TGTGCCAGCAGTTCCCGACTAGCGGGGGACCAAGAGACCCAGTACTTC. Residues: CASSSRLAGDQETQYF.

Only a few counts were recorded for this clone. Additional DNA sequences in this sample encode the identical CDR3. The chain links TRBV5-4 to TRBJ1-1; unclear D gene. CDR1 is SGHNT, CDR2 YYREEE, per germline (reference sequence). Deletions cut 2 bases from V and 1 base from J, with 3 bases between. This CDR3 is 12 amino acids long. The CDR3 region is CASSFGNTEAFF. For the CDR3, the DNA is TGTGCCAGCAGCTTTGGGAACACTGAAGCTTTCTTT.

This chain uses TRBV29-1 with TRBJ1-2; D is unclear. The V end was cut by 3 bases, the J end by 1 base, with 12 bases between. CDR3 length: 14 residues. CDR1 and CDR2 (germline): SQVTM, ANQGSEA. CDR3: CSVDTAAVNYGYTF. The CDR3 DNA is TGCAGCGTTGATACGGCAGCAGTTAACTATGGCTACACCTTC.

The rearrangement links TRBV5-1 to TRBJ2-3; 7 nucleotides align to TRBD1. The CDR3 covers 15 residues. Germline values: CDR1 SGHRS, CDR2 YFSETQ. V was pared by 1 base and J by 0 bases, with 2 bases of the junction left unmatched. CDR3 in DNA: TGCGCCAGCAGCTTGAGACAGGGTAGCACAGATACGCAGTATTTT. Encoded protein: CASSLRQGSTDTQYF. Full variable domain (rest looked up from reference TRBV5-1 and TRBJ2-3): KAGVTQTPRYLIKTRGQQVTLSCSPISGHRSVSWYQQTPGQGLQFLFEYFSETQRNKGNFPGRFSGRQFSNSRSEMNVSTLELGDSALYLCASSLRQGSTDTQYFGPGTRLTVL.

The chain couples TRBV2 to TRBJ2-7; TRBD1 aligns across 8 bases. Unmatched junction bases numbered 11, after V lost 10 bases and J lost 0 bases. The CDR3 loop spans 15 amino acids. Germline V lookup: CDR1 SNHLY, CDR2 FYNNEI. The CDR3 loop reads CATLKQGDFSYEQYF. The CDR3 nucleotides are TGTGCCACCCTTAAACAGGGGGACTTCTCCTACGAGCAGTACTTC. Filled out from reference TRBV2 and TRBJ2-7, the complete variable domain reads EPEVTQTPSHQVTQMGQEVILRCVPISNHLYFYWYRQILGQKVEFLVSFYNNEISEKSEIFDDQFSVERPDGSNFTLKIRSTKLEDSAMYFCATLKQGDFSYEQYFGPGTRLTVT.

CDR3 coding DNA: TGTGCCAGCAGCTCTGGGAGAGCTAACTATGGCTACACCTTC. It encodes CASSSGRANYGYTF. V and J are TRBV13 and TRBJ1-2; D is undetermined. This CDR3 is built from 14 residues. Germline V gene lookup returns CDR1 PRHDT and CDR2 FYEKMQ (reference sequence). Trimming shortened V by 4 bases and J by 0 bases, and 9 bases separated the two germline ends. Full variable domain (missing parts from reference TRBV13 and TRBJ1-2): AAGVIQSPRHLIKEKRETATLKCYPIPRHDTVYWYQQGPGQDPQFLISFYEKMQSDKGSIPDRFSAQQFSDYHSELNMSSLELGDSALYFCASSSGRANYGYTFGSGTRLTVV.

The chain recombines TRBV4-3 with TRBJ2-7; a possible D gene is TRBD2 (5 bases). This CDR3 is built from 16 residues. Germline loops: CDR1 LGHNA, CDR2 YSLEER. Trimming left V 0 bases short and J 0 bases short, with 12 bases between. DNA of the CDR3: TGCGCCAGCAGCCAAGATCCTGATCGGGGCTCCTACGAGCAGTACTTC. Its translation is CASSQDPDRGSYEQYF.

The V call is TRBV5-1, the J call TRBJ1-2; 9 bases are shared with TRBD1. The CDR3 contains 16 residues. After removal of 3 bases from V and 3 bases from J, the junction contained 9 bases not matched to a gene. Germline loops: CDR1 SGHRS, CDR2 YFSETQ. CDR3 residues: CASSSSRDRVDYGYTF. As DNA, the CDR3 is TGCGCCAGCAGCTCCTCACGGGACAGGGTAGACTATGGCTACACCTTC.

The V gene is TRBV2, the J gene TRBJ2-1; weak D call: TRBD2 (6 bases). The germline V gene encodes CDR1 SNHLY and CDR2 FYNNEI. This CDR3 contains 19 residues. The germline V and J ends were trimmed by 2 bases and 4 bases, with 24 bases remaining between them. The CDR3 spells CASSEPFRTRDSEYNEQFF. The CDR3 DNA sequence: TGTGCCAGCAGTGAACCCTTCAGGACCCGGGACTCCGAATACAATGAGCAGTTCTTC. Looking up the rest from reference TRBV2 and TRBJ2-1 gives the full variable domain: EPEVTQTPSHQVTQMGQEVILRCVPISNHLYFYWYRQILGQKVEFLVSFYNNEISEKSEIFDDQFSVERPDGSNFTLKIRSTKLEDSAMYFCASSEPFRTRDSEYNEQFFGPGTRLTVL.

The J gene is TRBJ2-1, the V gene TRBV4-2; either TRBD1 or TRBD2 may fit D (6 bases each). The V end was cut by 0 bases, the J end by 2 bases, with 11 bases between. The CDR3 sequence is 16 residues long. CDR1 and CDR2 from the germline V gene are LGHNA and YNFKEQ. The DNA for the CDR3 is TGTGCCAGCAGCCAAGATGAGGAGGGGGCCTACAATGAGCAGTTCTTC. Residues: CASSQDEEGAYNEQFF.

This clone came up a few times. This CDR3 reads CASSDPYSSTDTQYF. The DNA of the CDR3 is TGTGCCAGCAGTGACCCCTACTCAAGCACAGATACGCAGTATTTT. The genes are TRBV2 and TRBJ2-3, with D unresolved. The length of the CDR3 is 15 residues. Per the germline V gene, CDR1 is SNHLY and CDR2 is FYNNEI. Trimming removed 3 bases from V and 0 bases from J, with 10 bases in between.

This clone appeared once. The CDR3 DNA reads as TGTGCCAGCAGCCGCCCGGGACAGGGGACCTACGAGCAGTACTTC. It codes for CASSRPGQGTYEQYF. V is TRBV7-9 and J is TRBJ2-7; 10 bases fit TRBD1. Germline assignment: CDR1 SEHNR and CDR2 FQNEAQ (reference sequence). With 5 bases clipped from V and 2 bases from J, the junction kept 6 bases outside the gene matches. The CDR3 contains 15 residues. Looking up the rest from reference TRBV7-9 and TRBJ2-7 gives the full variable domain: DTGVSQNPRHKITKRGQNVTFRCDPISEHNRLYWYRQTLGQGPEFLTYFQNEAQLEKSRLLSDRFSAERPKGSFSTLEIQRTEQGDSAMYLCASSRPGQGTYEQYFGPGTRLTVT.

This clone appeared a few times. This rearrangement joins TRBV9 to TRBJ1-1; D ambiguous. This CDR3 is built from 14 residues. V lost 5 bases to trimming and J lost 5 bases, with 16 bases between them. In germline, CDR1 is SGDLS, CDR2 YYNGEE. CDR3 coding DNA: TGTGCCAGCAGAGTCTACTCCGGAGGAACTGAAGCTTTCTTT. Protein sequence: CASRVYSGGTEAFF.

This clone was observed a handful of times. CDR3 DNA: TGTGCCAGCAGGGAACAGGGTTCCACAGATACGCAGTATTTT. Translating gives CASREQGSTDTQYF. The gene calls are TRBV28 and TRBJ2-3, with TRBD1 as a possible D gene (6 bases). V lost 6 bases and J 2 bases, leaving 12 bases between the germline ends. Germline CDR1 MDHEN, CDR2 SYDVKM. This CDR3 region has 14 residues.

The rearrangement uses TRBV19 and TRBJ2-1; D remains unclear. This CDR3 has 14 residues. CDR1 is LNHDA, CDR2 SQIVND, per germline (reference sequence). The V and J ends lost 4 bases and 8 bases respectively, with 15 bases between them. CDR3 loop: CASSTPLDVDEQFF. In DNA, the CDR3 is TGTGCCAGTAGTACCCCTCTTGATGTAGATGAGCAGTTCTTC.

The chain is built from TRBV5-1 and TRBJ2-1; 9 bases agree with TRBD1. The length of the CDR3 is 16 residues. CDR1 is SGHRS and CDR2 is YFSETQ in the germline V gene. The V segment lost 4 bases and the J segment 6 bases; nucleotides outside the gene matches: 11. CDR3 residues: CASSSTGTGYINEQFF. For the CDR3, the DNA is TGCGCCAGCAGCAGTACCGGGACAGGGTACATCAATGAGCAGTTCTTC.

This clone appeared many times. The V and J genes are TRBV7-9 and TRBJ1-1; D not resolved. Trimming took 5 bases from V and 0 from J, leaving 7 bases between them. The CDR3 totals 13 residues. Germline V gene data show CDR1 as SEHNR and CDR2 as FQNEAQ (reference sequence). The CDR3 DNA follows: TGTGCCAGCAGCCCCACTATGAACACTGAAGCTTTCTTT. Protein product: CASSPTMNTEAFF.

This clone showed up just a few times. The V gene is TRBV7-8, the J gene TRBJ2-1; TRBD1 agrees at 7 bases. From germline, CDR1 is SGHVS and CDR2 FQNEAQ. This CDR3 region has 15 residues. V lost 5 bases to trimming and J lost 3 bases; unmatched junction nucleotides: 7. The chain's CDR3 is CASSTQGVIYNEQFF. In DNA, the CDR3 is TGTGCCAGCAGCACCCAGGGGGTCATCTACAATGAGCAGTTCTTC.